This entry lists 6 T cell receptor beta chains sequenced from one sample in a study of regulatory T cells in long-lasting Graves disease. Both iRepertoire HTBI primers and Arm-PCR of CDR3 regions were used to build the TCR beta libraries. TCRdb re-derived calls from the multiplex PCR reads in MiXCR, one entry per CDR3 protein. The sample shows over 350,000 distinct CDR3 sequences, less than 25% of them seen only once. The time point denotes: persistent/refractory GD, antithyroid drugs over 5 years with positive TRAb. From PBMCs, RNA was extracted and then used to make the TCR library. Sequenced material: peripheral blood mononuclear cells (PBMCs), taken when the disease was refractory, from a patient treated with antithyroid drugs. These receptors all come from a female donor with Graves disease.

This chain links TRBV20-1 with TRBJ1-1, with D hard to call. This CDR3 contains 14 residues. Germline V gene sequence: CDR1 DFQATT, CDR2 SNEGSKA (reference sequence). V was pared by 5 bases and J by 6 bases, with 19 bases between. CDR3 residues: CSASNPSERSEAFF. DNA of the CDR3: TGCAGTGCTTCAAACCCCTCCGAAAGATCTGAAGCTTTCTTT.

The table lists this clonotype with many counts. The J gene is TRBJ1-6, the V gene TRBV27; D unclear. The V end was cut by 1 base, the J end by 0 bases, with 19 bases between. CDR1 is MNHEY, CDR2 SMNVEV, per germline (reference sequence). The CDR3 covers 20 residues. The CDR3, as DNA: TGTGCCAGCAGTTTATATGCGCTGCCTGCTACGAGCTCCTATAATTCACCCCTCCACTTT. It yields the protein CASSLYALPATSSYNSPLHF.

The genes are TRBV6-1 and TRBJ1-3, with D perhaps matching TRBD1 (5 bases). Per the germline V gene, CDR1 is MNHNS and CDR2 is SASEGT. CDR3 length: 13 residues. V lost 5 bases to trimming and J lost 8 bases, with 13 bases between them. The CDR3 protein is CASSHRDPYTIYF. The DNA for the CDR3 is TGTGCCAGCAGTCACCGGGACCCCTACACCATATATTTT.

This chain uses TRBV24-1 with TRBJ2-2; 9 nucleotides line up with TRBD1. This CDR3 region has 15 residues. The germline V gene encodes CDR1 KGHDR and CDR2 SFDVKD. J was trimmed by 4 bases and V by 6 bases; bases with no gene match: 5. In DNA form, the CDR3 reads TGTGCCACCAGTATAGGACAGGGGTTCACCGGGGAGCTGTTTTTT. Translation gives CATSIGQGFTGELFF.

At least ten counts were recorded for this clonotype. The genes are TRBV12-3 or TRBV12-4 and TRBJ1-2; 9 nucleotides agree with TRBD1. The CDR3 is 14 amino acids. The ends lost 3 bases at V and 7 bases at J; junction bases unmatched: 6. This chain's CDR3 is CASSLSRTGVGYTF. CDR3 DNA sequence: TGTGCCAGCAGTTTGTCCCGGACAGGGGTTGGCTACACCTTC.

This clonotype was detected ten times or more. With a much larger clone just one base away, this may be a read error. CDR3 protein: CASSNGNYGYTF. In DNA, the CDR3 is TGTGCCAGCAGTAACGGGAACTATGGCTACACCTTC. The J gene is TRBJ1-2, the V gene TRBV6-1; D unresolved. V was shortened by 5 bases and J by 2 bases, with 6 bases between the two germline ends. This CDR3 has 12 residues. CDR1 MNHNS and CDR2 SASEGT come from the germline V gene.